The entry below describes one T cell receptor (beta chain). This sample is drawn from a study of blood T cell repertoires in COVID-19. Produced via immunoSEQ multiplex PCR; TCRdb's table is partial and in-frame only. The sample records approximately 340,000 clones, roughly 92% being singletons. Trimming removed 6 bases from V and 3 bases from J, with 7 bases in between. The CDR3 totals 12 residues. The germline V gene encodes CDR1 SNHLY and CDR2 FYNNEI. The chain links TRBV2 to TRBJ2-3, with a tentative D call TRBD1 (5 bases). What was sequenced was PBMCs or T cells enriched from blood (not recorded which). This receptor was taken from a woman in her 40s who had been exposed to COVID-19. The CDR3 coding sequence is TGTGCCAGCAGGACAGCGACAGATACGCAGTATTTT. As protein: CASRTATDTQYF.